A single sample gave rise to the 28 T cell receptor beta chains below, sequenced in a study of T cell responses to AZD1222 COVID-19 vaccine (dated by TCRdb to the early 2020s). The meaning of the sample's time point label: baseline before first vaccination. Library preparation was by the immunoSEQ multiplex PCR assay. Held by TCRdb, this immuneACCESS table contains in-frame sequences only and omits some clones. Under half of the omission traces to an unresolved V gene where checked; the cause of the rest is unknown. For this sample the table gives tens of thousands of clones, of which around 73% were detected only once. Jointly, the top ten make up around 21% of the sample. The sample was peripheral blood, taken on day 0 of AZD1222 vaccination. All receptors come from an adult in good health.

The chain carries TRBV5-1 and TRBJ1-2; D not resolved. The CDR3 contains 15 residues. Trimming removed 4 bases at V and 5 bases at J, with 18 bases between. In germline, CDR1 is SGHRS, CDR2 YFSETQ. CDR3 coding DNA: TGCGCCAGCAGCACCGGTGGGGATCTGAATTATGGCTACACCTTC. Translating gives CASSTGGDLNYGYTF.

CDR3 DNA: TGTGCCAGCAGGCTTGGGGGTACCTTAAACTATGGCTACACCTTC. It translates to CASRLGGTLNYGYTF. The V gene is TRBV2, the J gene TRBJ1-2; a possible D gene is TRBD1 (5 bases). V dropped 6 bases and J dropped 2 bases, with 16 bases sitting between them. The CDR3 sequence is 15 residues long. CDR1 and CDR2 from the germline V gene are SNHLY and FYNNEI.

The rearrangement uses TRBV6-4 and TRBJ1-1; tentative D call: TRBD1 (6 bases). The CDR3 has 14 amino acids. V was clipped by 6 bases and J by 0 bases, with 11 bases between them. CDR1 is MRHNA and CDR2 is SNTAGT in the germline V gene. The CDR3 sequence is CASRRQEMNTEAFF. CDR3 bases: TGTGCCAGCAGGAGACAGGAGATGAACACTGAAGCTTTCTTT.

The chain uses TRBV19 and TRBJ2-3, with 7 nucleotides matching TRBD2. Trimming at V came to 2 bases and at J to 8 bases, leaving 16 bases not matched to a gene. Germline loops: CDR1 LNHDA, CDR2 SQIVND (reference sequence). The CDR3 is 17 amino acids. The CDR3 DNA follows: TGTGCCAGTAGTATATCCCCCAGAGGGAGGGCCGTAAGTACGCAGTATTTT. It specifies CASSISPRGRAVSTQYF.

This clone occurred a few times. This rearrangement joins TRBV18 to TRBJ1-2; 10 bases line up with TRBD1. The germline gives CDR1 KGHSH, CDR2 LQKENI. This CDR3 contains 14 residues. The V gene end was trimmed by 5 bases and the J gene end by 7 bases; junction bases not matched to a gene: 7. The CDR3 reads CASSADRGIPGYTF. CDR3 coding DNA: TGTGCCAGCTCAGCGGACAGGGGGATTCCTGGCTACACCTTC.

This rearrangement joins TRBV7-2 to TRBJ1-1; D is unresolved. V shed 5 bases and J shed 1 base, with 8 bases lying between them. Germline-derived CDR1 and CDR2 are SGHTA and FQGNSA. This CDR3 contains 13 residues. CDR3 coding DNA: TGTGCCAGCAGCCCACAGCAGAACACTGAAGCTTTCTTT. Translation: CASSPQQNTEAFF.

This clone was observed a few times. The chain joins TRBV28 to TRBJ2-3, with unresolved D. This CDR3 has 13 residues. V lost 5 bases and J lost 5, with 11 bases in between. CDR1 is MDHEN, CDR2 SYDVKM, per germline. CDR3 in DNA: TGTGCCAGCAGTCCCACATTCCAAGATACGCAGTATTTT. This sequence encodes CASSPTFQDTQYF.

The V and J genes are TRBV10-3 and TRBJ2-1; D is tentatively TRBD1 or TRBD2 (5 bases each). Trimming stripped 8 bases from V and 9 bases from J, with 23 bases between. This CDR3 region has 15 residues. Germline values: CDR1 ENHRY, CDR2 SYGVKD. The CDR3 region has the DNA TGTGCCATCGAAACCGGGGCCGGGGAAGTAGGTGAGCAGTTCTTC. Its translation: CAIETGAGEVGEQFF.

CDR3 sequence reads: CASSLRRETEAFF. CDR3 DNA: TGTGCCAGTAGTCTCCGAAGGGAGACTGAAGCTTTCTTT. This chain links TRBV19 with TRBJ1-1; D is uncertain. V was shortened by 5 bases and J by 5 bases, with 12 bases between the two germline ends. This CDR3 region has 13 residues. The germline V gene has CDR1 LNHDA and CDR2 SQIVND (reference sequence).

The chain recombines TRBV7-2 with TRBJ2-1; 10 bases agree with TRBD2. V trimming: 5 bases; J trimming: 9 bases; junction bases outside the gene matches: 10. Germline V CDR1 and CDR2: SGHTA, FQGNSA. The CDR3 consists of 15 residues. CDR3 DNA: TGTGCCAGCAGCCGGAACTTAGCGGGAGGAGGTGAGCAGTTCTTC. This translates into CASSRNLAGGGEQFF.

V is TRBV5-1 and J is TRBJ1-4, with D uncertain. Germline-derived CDR1 and CDR2 are SGHRS and YFSETQ. The CDR3 contains 13 residues. V lost 0 bases to trimming and J lost 5 bases, with 5 bases between them. The CDR3 DNA reads as TGCGCCAGCAGCTTGGACCCAAATGAAAAACTGTTTTTT. This sequence encodes CASSLDPNEKLFF.

This clone was counted a single time. The rearrangement joins TRBV29-1 to TRBJ1-5; D call uncertain. The CDR3 loop spans 13 amino acids. The V and J ends lost 6 bases and 5 bases respectively, with 14 bases between them. The germline V gene encodes CDR1 SQVTM and CDR2 ANQGSEA. CDR3: CSVLSDGDQPQHF. CDR3 in DNA: TGCAGCGTCTTATCGGACGGGGATCAGCCCCAGCATTTT. Full variable domain (outside the CDR3, taken from reference TRBV29-1 and TRBJ1-5): SAVISQKPSRDICQRGTSLTIQCQVDSQVTMMFWYRQQPGQSLTLIATANQGSEATYESGFVIDKFPISRPNLTFSTLTVSNMSPEDSSIYLCSVLSDGDQPQHFGDGTRLSIL.

The chain has TRBV11-2 and TRBJ2-5; D not certain. Germline CDR1 and CDR2: SGHAT and FQNNGV. The CDR3 is 14 amino acids. Trimming cost V 1 base and J 4 bases, with 10 bases left between them. CDR3: CASSLGPGRETQYF. The CDR3 coding sequence is TGTGCCAGCAGCTTAGGCCCCGGAAGAGAGACCCAGTACTTC. The whole variable domain, filled in from reference TRBV11-2 and TRBJ2-5, reads EAGVAQSPRYKIIEKRQSVAFWCNPISGHATLYWYQQILGQGPKLLIQFQNNGVVDDSQLPKDRFSAERLKGVDSTLKIQPAKLEDSAVYLCASSLGPGRETQYFGPGTRLLVL.

This chain joins TRBV7-8 and TRBJ2-1, with D possibly TRBD1 on 6 matching bases. CDR1 is SGHVS, CDR2 FQNEAQ, per germline. There are 17 residues in the CDR3. With 5 bases removed from V and 0 bases from J, the gap between germline ends came to 17 bases. CDR3 DNA sequence: TGTGCCAGCAGCACCTTCCTCGGACAGAGCTCCTACAATGAGCAGTTCTTC. Its protein product is CASSTFLGQSSYNEQFF.

This chain uses TRBV5-1 with TRBJ2-1; 12 bases line up with TRBD2. Losses at the gene ends were 0 bases for V and 10 bases for J; bases not matched to a gene: 5. Germline CDR1 reads SGHRS; CDR2 reads YFSETQ. The CDR3 runs to 15 residues. In DNA form, the CDR3 reads TGCGCCAGCAGCTTGGGACTAGCGGGAGAAGGGGAGCAGTTCTTC. This encodes CASSLGLAGEGEQFF.

The chain links TRBV5-6 to TRBJ2-7, with TRBD1 matching over 11 bases. J gave up 6 bases and V 0 bases, and 5 bases lay outside the gene matches. The CDR3 runs 15 residues. Germline loops: CDR1 SGHDT, CDR2 YYEEEE. The CDR3 nucleotides are TGTGCCAGCAGCTTGGTAGGGACAGGGGGGACCGAGCAGTACTTC. As protein: CASSLVGTGGTEQYF.

CDR3 bases: TGTGCCACCAGTGATCCGGGACAGGGGGAACAGCCCCAGCATTTT. Its protein product is CATSDPGQGEQPQHF. J is TRBJ1-5 and V is TRBV24-1, with 11 bases matching TRBD1. The CDR3 is 15 amino acids. Trimming cost V 3 bases and J 7 bases; bases outside gene matches: 4. Germline CDR1 KGHDR, CDR2 SFDVKD.

The chain is built from TRBV29-1 and TRBJ2-1; 7 bases line up with TRBD2. CDR1 is SQVTM, CDR2 ANQGSEA, per germline. V gave up 0 bases and J gave up 3 bases; unmatched junction bases: 8. The CDR3 has 16 amino acids. In DNA, the CDR3 is TGCAGCGTTGAAGATAGCCTAGCGGCAGTCTACAATGAGCAGTTCTTC. Translation: CSVEDSLAAVYNEQFF.

This sequence joins TRBV27 and TRBJ2-1; 15 nucleotides agree with TRBD2. Germline CDR1 is MNHEY and CDR2 is SMNVEV (reference sequence). Unmatched junction bases numbered 4, after V lost 6 bases and J lost 7 bases. CDR3 length equals 15 residues. In DNA, the CDR3 is TGTGCCAGCAGGCGGACTAGCGGGAGGGCTAATGAGCAGTTCTTC. Translation: CASRRTSGRANEQFF.

This clone was counted between two and nine times. The chain has TRBV5-4 and TRBJ2-2; D is perhaps TRBD2 (5 bases). The CDR3 totals 14 residues. The germline CDR1 and CDR2 sequences are SGHNT and YYREEE (reference sequence). Between the trimmed V and J ends, which lost 4 bases and 4 bases, there was a span of 11 bases. CDR3 sequence (DNA): TGTGCCAGCAGCGTTGGACTCCTCACCGGGGAGCTGTTTTTT. This codes for CASSVGLLTGELFF.

The chain couples TRBV12-5 to TRBJ1-3; D call uncertain. The CDR3 loop spans 13 amino acids. V lost 2 bases and J 4 bases, leaving 6 bases between the germline ends. The germline gives CDR1 LGHNT, CDR2 FRNRAP. CDR3 nucleotide sequence: TGTGCTAGTGGTTTGAGTCACGGAAACACCATATATTTT. It encodes CASGLSHGNTIYF.

The CDR3 nucleotides are TGTGCCATCAGTGCTAACCCGAAAAACCCAAACACCGGGGAGCTGTTTTTT. Residues: CAISANPKNPNTGELFF. The chain recombines TRBV10-3 with TRBJ2-2; D remains unclear. The germline CDR1 and CDR2 sequences are ENHRY and SYGVKD. CDR3 length: 17 amino acids. The V and J ends lost 4 bases and 2 bases respectively, with 17 bases between them.

This rearrangement joins TRBV3-1 (or the pseudogene TRBV3-2) to TRBJ2-5, with D tentatively TRBD1 (5 bases). Germline CDR1 and CDR2: LGHDT and YNNKEL (reference sequence). The CDR3 sequence is 12 residues long. V dropped 11 bases and J dropped 0 bases, with 10 bases sitting between them. The CDR3 nucleotides are TGTGCCTCAGACAGCGACCAAGAGACCCAGTACTTC. The encoded protein is CASDSDQETQYF.

V is TRBV7-2 and J is TRBJ2-2; TRBD1 agrees at 8 bases. This CDR3 is 15 amino acids long. The V gene end was trimmed by 5 bases and the J gene end by 4 bases; junction bases not matched to a gene: 6. Germline CDR1 reads SGHTA; CDR2 reads FQGNSA. The CDR3 sequence: CASSQQGGGTGELFF. DNA for the CDR3: TGTGCCAGCAGCCAACAGGGGGGAGGCACCGGGGAGCTGTTTTTT.

V and J are TRBV2 and TRBJ1-2; possible D gene TRBD1, 5 bases. CDR1 and CDR2 (germline): SNHLY, FYNNEI. Trimming removed 3 bases from V and 0 bases from J, with 14 bases in between. The CDR3 extends over 16 amino acids. The CDR3 DNA sequence: TGTGCCAGCAGTGACTACGGGGAACAGGCTAACTATGGCTACACCTTC. Its protein is CASSDYGEQANYGYTF.

V gene TRBV6-1 combines with J gene TRBJ2-3, with D possibly matching TRBD2 (6 bases). Per germline, CDR1 MNHNS and CDR2 SASEGT. This CDR3 has 17 amino acids. V was shortened by 2 bases and J by 3 bases, with 18 bases between the two germline ends. The CDR3, as DNA: TGTGCCAGCAGTGAATGGAGCTTCGGGGCGGGGACAGATACGCAGTATTTT. Residues: CASSEWSFGAGTDTQYF.

The chain has TRBV24-1 and TRBJ2-3, with 11 bases fitting TRBD2. J lost 2 bases, V lost 5 bases, and 2 bases had no gene match. The CDR3 spans 15 residues. The germline CDR1 and CDR2 sequences are KGHDR and SFDVKD. The CDR3 DNA is TGTGCCACCAGTGCTAGCGGGAGGAACACAGATACGCAGTATTTT. It specifies CATSASGRNTDTQYF.

This chain connects TRBV9 to TRBJ2-7; 9 nucleotides align to TRBD1. CDR3 length: 16 residues. V lost 3 bases, J lost 4 bases, and 11 bases stayed unmatched. The germline V gene encodes CDR1 SGDLS and CDR2 YYNGEE. The CDR3 bases are TGTGCCAGCAGCGCCCTCGGGACAGGGCCTATTTACGAGCAGTACTTC. It translates to CASSALGTGPIYEQYF.